Listed below are T cell receptor beta chains from one sample, sequenced in a study of metastatic and nonmetastatic thyroid tumors. TCRdb re-processed the PCR reads through MiXCR. The sample has about 28,000 clones; 15% to 20% are singletons. Input material: blood. The origin of the receptors is a female donor with papillary thyroid cancer or a benign thyroid nodule (not recorded which). Some clones in this sample may be carry-over from other donors' samples. Both conserved end residues are part of each CDR3.

v_gene	CDR3aa
TRBV6-6	CASSYSVGQGKGNTIYF
TRBV3-1	CASSLPLAGGGTDTQYF
TRBV24-1	CATSDPQGNQETQYF
TRBV4-2	CASSQEVRAQGEQFF
TRBV28	CASSRDRHSPLHF
TRBV2	CASSEESGSETQYF
TRBV20-1	CSAGGSTGIVKLFF
TRBV3-1	CASSQGRQVLFF
TRBV19	CASSTDGTGLSNQPQHF
TRBV6-1	CASSSSGRAEYEQYF
TRBV12-3/TRBV12-4	CASRAGTGAEKLFF
TRBV9	CASSVVRGGPANTGELFF
TRBV29-1	CSVAGSSGANVLTF
TRBV3-1	CASSQRSGGNEQFF
TRBV20-1	CSAREPGGTGELFF
TRBV11-3	CASSPVWGAETQYF
TRBV9	CAGEREVREQFF
TRBV7-2	CASSTQRGIEQYF
TRBV7-6	CASSFGGQRETQYF
TRBV6-1	CASSGGVVYTQYF
TRBV2	CASRTGTSNHEQYF